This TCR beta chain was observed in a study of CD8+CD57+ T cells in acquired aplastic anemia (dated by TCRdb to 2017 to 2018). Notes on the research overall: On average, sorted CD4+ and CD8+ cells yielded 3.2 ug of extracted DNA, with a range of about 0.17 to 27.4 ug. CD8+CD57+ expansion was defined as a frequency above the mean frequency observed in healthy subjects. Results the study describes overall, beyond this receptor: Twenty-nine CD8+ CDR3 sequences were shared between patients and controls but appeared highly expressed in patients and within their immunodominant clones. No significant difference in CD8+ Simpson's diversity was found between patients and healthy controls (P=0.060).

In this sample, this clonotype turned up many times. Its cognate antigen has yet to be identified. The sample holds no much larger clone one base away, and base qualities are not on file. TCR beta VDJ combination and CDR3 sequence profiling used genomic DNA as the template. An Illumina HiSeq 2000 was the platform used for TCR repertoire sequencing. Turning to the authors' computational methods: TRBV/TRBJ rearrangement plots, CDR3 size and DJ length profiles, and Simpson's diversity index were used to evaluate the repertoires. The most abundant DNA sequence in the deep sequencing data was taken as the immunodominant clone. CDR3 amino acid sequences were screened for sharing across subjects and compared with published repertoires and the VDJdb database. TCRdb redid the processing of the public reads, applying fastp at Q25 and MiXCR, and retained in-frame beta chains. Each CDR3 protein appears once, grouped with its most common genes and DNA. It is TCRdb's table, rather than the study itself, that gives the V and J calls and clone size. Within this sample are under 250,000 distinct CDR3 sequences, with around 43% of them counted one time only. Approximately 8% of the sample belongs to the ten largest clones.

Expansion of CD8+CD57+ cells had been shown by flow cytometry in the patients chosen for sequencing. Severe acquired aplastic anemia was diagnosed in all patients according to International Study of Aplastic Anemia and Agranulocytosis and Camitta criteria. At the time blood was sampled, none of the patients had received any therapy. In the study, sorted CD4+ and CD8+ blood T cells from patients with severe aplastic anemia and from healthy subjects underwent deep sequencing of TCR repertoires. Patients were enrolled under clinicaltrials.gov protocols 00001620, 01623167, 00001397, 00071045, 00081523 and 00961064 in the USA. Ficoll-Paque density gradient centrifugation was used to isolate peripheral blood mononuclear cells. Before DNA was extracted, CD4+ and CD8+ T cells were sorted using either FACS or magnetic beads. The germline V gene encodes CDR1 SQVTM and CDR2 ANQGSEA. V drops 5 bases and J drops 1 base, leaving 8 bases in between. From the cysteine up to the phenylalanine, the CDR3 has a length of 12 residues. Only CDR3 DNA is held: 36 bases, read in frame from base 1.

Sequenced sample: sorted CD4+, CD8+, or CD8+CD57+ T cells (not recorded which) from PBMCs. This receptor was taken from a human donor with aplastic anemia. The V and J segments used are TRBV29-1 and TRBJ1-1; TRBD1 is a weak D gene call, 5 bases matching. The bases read TGCAGCGTTCCCCAGGGGAACACTGAAGCTTTCTTT. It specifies CSVPQGNTEAFF.